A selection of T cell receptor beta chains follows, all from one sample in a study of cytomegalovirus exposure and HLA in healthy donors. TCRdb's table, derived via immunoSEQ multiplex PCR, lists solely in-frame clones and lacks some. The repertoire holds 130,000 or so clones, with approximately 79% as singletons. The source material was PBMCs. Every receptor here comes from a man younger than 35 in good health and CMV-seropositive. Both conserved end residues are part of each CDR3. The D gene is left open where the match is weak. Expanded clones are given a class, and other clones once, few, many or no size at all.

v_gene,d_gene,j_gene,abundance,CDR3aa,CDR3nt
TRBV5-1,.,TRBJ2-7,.,CASSLTVSSYEQYF,TGCGCCAGCAGCTTGACAGTTAGCTCCTACGAGCAGTACTTC
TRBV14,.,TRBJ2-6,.,CASSQGGAGANVLTF,TGTGCCAGCAGCCAAGGCGGCGCTGGGGCCAACGTCCTGACTTTC
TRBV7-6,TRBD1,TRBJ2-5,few,CASSLGTGKETQYF,TGTGCCAGCAGCTTGGGGACAGGGAAAGAGACCCAGTACTTC
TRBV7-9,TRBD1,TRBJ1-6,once,CASSALTTGVSPLHF,TGTGCCAGCAGCGCCCTAACGACAGGGGTTTCACCCCTCCACTTT
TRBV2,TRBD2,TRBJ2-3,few,CASLSGGAGDTQYF,TGTGCCAGCCTGAGCGGGGGGGCAGGAGATACGCAGTATTTT
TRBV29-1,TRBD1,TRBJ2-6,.,CSVYGDRDGGGANVLTF,TGCAGCGTCTATGGGGACAGGGATGGGGGTGGGGCCAACGTCCTGACTTTC
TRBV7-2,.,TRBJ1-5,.,CASSFPRGNQPQHF,TGTGCCAGCAGCTTCCCCCGGGGAAATCAGCCCCAGCATTTT
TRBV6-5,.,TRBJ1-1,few,CARVNTEAFF,TGTGCACGGGTAAACACTGAAGCTTTCTTT
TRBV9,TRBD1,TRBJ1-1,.,CASSPLQGLNTEAFF,TGTGCCAGCAGCCCCCTACAGGGGTTGAACACTGAAGCTTTCTTT
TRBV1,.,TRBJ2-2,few,CTSSQGTANTGELFF,TGCACCAGCAGCCAAGGGACAGCGAACACCGGGGAGCTGTTTTTT
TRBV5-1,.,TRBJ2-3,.,CASSPDTGIDTQYF,TGCGCCAGCAGCCCCGATACGGGGATAGATACGCAGTATTTT
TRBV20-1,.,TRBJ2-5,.,CSSGAVETQYF,TGCAGTTCAGGGGCAGTGGAGACCCAGTACTTC
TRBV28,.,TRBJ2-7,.,CASKRGNYHYEQYF,TGTGCCAGCAAACGAGGGAACTATCACTACGAGCAGTACTTC
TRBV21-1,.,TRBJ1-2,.,CASSKSGASYGYTF,TGTGCCAGCAGCAAATCAGGGGCGAGCTATGGCTACACCTTC
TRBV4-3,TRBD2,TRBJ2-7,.,CASSQLAGGPVEQYF,TGCGCCAGCAGCCAGTTAGCGGGAGGGCCAGTCGAGCAGTACTTC
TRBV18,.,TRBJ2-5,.,CASSPSREETQYF,TGTGCCAGCTCACCATCGCGGGAAGAGACCCAGTACTTC
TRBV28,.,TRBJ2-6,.,CASGFRQDLPISGANVLTF,TGTGCCAGCGGGTTCCGACAGGACCTCCCCATCTCTGGGGCCAACGTCCTGACTTTC
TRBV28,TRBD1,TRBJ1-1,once,CASWGGTGVMNTEAFF,TGTGCCAGCTGGGGGGGGACAGGGGTCATGAACACTGAAGCTTTCTTT
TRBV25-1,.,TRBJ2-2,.,CASSEGSRDTGELFF,TGTGCCAGCAGTGAAGGCTCCAGGGACACCGGGGAGCTGTTTTTT
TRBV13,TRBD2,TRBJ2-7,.,CASASGKSYEQYF,TGTGCCAGCGCGAGCGGGAAAAGCTACGAGCAGTACTTC
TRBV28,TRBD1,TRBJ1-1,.,CASRPDRVITEAFF,TGTGCCAGCAGACCGGACAGGGTAATCACCGAAGCTTTCTTT
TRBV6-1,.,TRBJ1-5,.,CASSEWTSNQPQHF,TGTGCCAGCAGTGAATGGACAAGCAATCAGCCCCAGCATTTT
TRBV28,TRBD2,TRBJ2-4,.,CASSFASGGGNIQYF,TGTGCCAGCAGTTTTGCTAGCGGGGGGGGAAACATTCAGTACTTC
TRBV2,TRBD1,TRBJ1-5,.,CASMGQGAPQPQHF,TGTGCCAGCATGGGACAGGGGGCGCCTCAGCCCCAGCATTTT
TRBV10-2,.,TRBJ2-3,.,CASSDIVRVADTQYF,TGCGCCAGCAGTGATATCGTTAGAGTCGCAGATACGCAGTATTTT
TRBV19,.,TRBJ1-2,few,CASSIGASANYGYTF,TGTGCCAGTAGTATAGGGGCGTCAGCTAACTATGGCTACACCTTC
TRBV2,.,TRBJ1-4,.,CASSADRTTNEKLFF,TGTGCCAGCAGTGCTGACAGGACAACTAATGAAAAACTGTTTTTT
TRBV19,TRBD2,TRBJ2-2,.,CASRSRGGPNTGELFF,TGTGCCAGTAGGTCTCGGGGGGGGCCGAACACCGGGGAGCTGTTTTTT
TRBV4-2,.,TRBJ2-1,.,CASSQDGEGRNNEQFF,TGTGCCAGCAGCCAAGATGGAGAGGGCCGGAACAATGAGCAGTTCTTC
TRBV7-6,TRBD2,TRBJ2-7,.,CASSLGSSGRFYEQYF,TGTGCCAGCAGCTTAGGTTCCAGCGGGAGATTCTACGAGCAGTACTTC
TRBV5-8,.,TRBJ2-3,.,CASSPGWGLSTDTQYF,TGTGCCAGCAGCCCCGGCTGGGGGCTTAGCACAGATACGCAGTATTTT
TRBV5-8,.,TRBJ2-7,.,CASSPGWGSTYEQYF,TGTGCCAGCAGTCCGGGTTGGGGCAGCACCTACGAGCAGTACTTC
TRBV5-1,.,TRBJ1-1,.,CASSLDGGREAFF,TGCGCCAGCAGCTTGGACGGGGGGCGAGAAGCTTTCTTT
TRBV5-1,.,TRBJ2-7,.,CASSSSPGNEQYF,TGCGCCAGCAGCTCCTCCCCAGGAAACGAGCAGTACTTC
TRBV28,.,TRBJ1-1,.,CASSKSGYGTEAFF,TGTGCCAGCAGTAAGTCAGGGTACGGCACTGAAGCTTTCTTT
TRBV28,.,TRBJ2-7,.,CASRTFDGVGEQYF,TGTGCCAGCAGGACTTTTGACGGGGTGGGAGAGCAGTACTTC
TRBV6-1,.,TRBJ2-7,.,CASEPAGLYEQYF,TGTGCCAGCGAGCCAGCGGGTCTCTACGAGCAGTACTTC
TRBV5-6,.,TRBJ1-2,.,CASSQGRGYGYTF,TGTGCCAGCAGTCAGGGGAGAGGCTATGGCTACACCTTC
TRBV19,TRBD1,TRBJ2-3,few,CASSETGVMTDTQYF,TGTGCCAGTAGTGAGACAGGGGTGATGACAGATACGCAGTATTTT
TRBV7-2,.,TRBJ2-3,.,CASSLGTSQRTDTQYF,TGTGCCAGCAGCTTAGGAACCTCTCAGCGTACAGATACGCAGTATTTT
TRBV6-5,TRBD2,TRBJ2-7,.,CASRLAGVYHEQYF,TGTGCCAGTAGATTAGCGGGAGTATACCACGAGCAGTACTTC
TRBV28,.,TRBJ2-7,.,CASSFLYEQYF,TGTGCCAGCAGTTTTCTCTACGAGCAGTACTTC
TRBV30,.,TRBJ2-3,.,CACRASTDTQYF,TGTGCCTGCAGGGCGAGCACAGATACGCAGTATTTT
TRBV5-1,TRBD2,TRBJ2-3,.,CASSLGTSGRWSDTQYF,TGCGCCAGCAGCCTGGGGACTAGCGGGAGGTGGTCAGATACGCAGTATTTT
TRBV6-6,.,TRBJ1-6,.,CASSPDSNSPLHF,TGTGCCAGCAGCCCGGACAGTAATTCACCCCTCCACTTT
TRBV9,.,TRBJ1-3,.,CASSVDREGTGNTIYF,TGTGCCAGCAGCGTAGATCGGGAGGGGACTGGAAACACCATATATTTT
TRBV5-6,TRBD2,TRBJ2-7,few,CASTPAGGPWDEQYF,TGTGCCAGCACCCCAGCGGGAGGGCCTTGGGACGAGCAGTACTTC
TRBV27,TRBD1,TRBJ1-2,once,CASSLLGGQGARGYTF,TGTGCCAGCAGTTTATTGGGGGGACAGGGGGCGCGAGGCTACACCTTC
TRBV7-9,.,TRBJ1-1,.,CASSGATEAFF,TGTGCCAGCAGCGGGGCCACTGAAGCTTTCTTT
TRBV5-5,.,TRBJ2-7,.,CASSLERLSSYEQYF,TGTGCCAGCAGCTTGGAGCGGCTGAGCTCCTACGAGCAGTACTTC